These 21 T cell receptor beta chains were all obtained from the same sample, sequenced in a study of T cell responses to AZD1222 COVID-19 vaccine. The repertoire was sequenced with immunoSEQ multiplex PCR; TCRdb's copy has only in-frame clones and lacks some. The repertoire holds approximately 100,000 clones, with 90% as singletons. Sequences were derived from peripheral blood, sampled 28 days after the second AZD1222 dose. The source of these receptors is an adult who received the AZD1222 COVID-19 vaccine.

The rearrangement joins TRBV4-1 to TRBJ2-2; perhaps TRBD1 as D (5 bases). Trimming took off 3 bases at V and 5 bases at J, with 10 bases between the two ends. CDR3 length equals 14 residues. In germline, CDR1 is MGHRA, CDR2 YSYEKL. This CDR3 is CASSHRDTTGELFF. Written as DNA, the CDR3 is TGCGCCAGCAGCCACAGGGATACGACCGGGGAGCTGTTTTTT.

CDR3 sequence: CASSLRTEKLFF. CDR3 DNA sequence: TGTGCCAGCAGCCTGAGGACTGAAAAACTGTTTTTT. The rearrangement joins TRBV12-3 or TRBV12-4 to TRBJ1-4; no firm D call. The CDR3 is 12 residues long. Trimming took off 6 bases at V and 7 bases at J, with 9 bases between the two ends.

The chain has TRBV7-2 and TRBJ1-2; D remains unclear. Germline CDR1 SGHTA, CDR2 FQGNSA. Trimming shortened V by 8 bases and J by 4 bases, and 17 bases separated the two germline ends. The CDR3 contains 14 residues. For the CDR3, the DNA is TGTGCCAGCTCCCAGCAAGGGCAAGGCTATGGCTACACCTTC. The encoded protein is CASSQQGQGYGYTF.

Here the CDR3 reads CASSRRTGETEAFF. The CDR3 region has the DNA TGCGCCAGCAGCCGGCGGACGGGTGAAACTGAAGCTTTCTTT. V and J are TRBV4-1 and TRBJ1-1; D is undetermined. Germline assignment: CDR1 MGHRA and CDR2 YSYEKL. This CDR3 has 14 residues. V dropped 4 bases and J dropped 5 bases, with 14 bases sitting between them.

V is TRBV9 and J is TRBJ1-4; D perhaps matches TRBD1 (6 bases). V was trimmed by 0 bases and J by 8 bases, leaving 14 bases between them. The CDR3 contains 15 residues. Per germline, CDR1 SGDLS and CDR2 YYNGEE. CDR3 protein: CASSVAARGGEKLFF. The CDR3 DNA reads TGTGCCAGCAGCGTAGCTGCCAGGGGAGGCGAAAAACTGTTTTTT.

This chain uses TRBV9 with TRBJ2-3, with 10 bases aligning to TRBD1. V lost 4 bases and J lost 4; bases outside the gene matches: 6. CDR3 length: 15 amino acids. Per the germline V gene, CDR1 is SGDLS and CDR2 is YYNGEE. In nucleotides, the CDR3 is TGTGCCAGCAGCCCCCGGGACAGGGGCCCAGATACGCAGTATTTT. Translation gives CASSPRDRGPDTQYF.

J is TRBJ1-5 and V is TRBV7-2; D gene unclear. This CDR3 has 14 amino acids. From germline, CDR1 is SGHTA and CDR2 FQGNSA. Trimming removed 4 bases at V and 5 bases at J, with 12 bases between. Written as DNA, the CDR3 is TGTGCCAGCAGCTCTCTGGGTGACTATCAGCCCCAGCATTTT. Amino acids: CASSSLGDYQPQHF.

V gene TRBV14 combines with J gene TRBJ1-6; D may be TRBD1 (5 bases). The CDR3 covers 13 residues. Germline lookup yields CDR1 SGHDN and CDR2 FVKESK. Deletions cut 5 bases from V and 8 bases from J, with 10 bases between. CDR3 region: CASSSQAYSPLHF. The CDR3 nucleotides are TGTGCCAGCAGCTCACAGGCGTATTCACCCCTCCACTTT.

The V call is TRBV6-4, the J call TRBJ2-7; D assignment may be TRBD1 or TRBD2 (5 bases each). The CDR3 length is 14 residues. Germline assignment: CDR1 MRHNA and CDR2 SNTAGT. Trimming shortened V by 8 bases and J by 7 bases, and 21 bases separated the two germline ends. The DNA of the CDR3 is TGTGCCAGCCCACCGGGAAGCGCTTGGGGGGAGCAGTACTTC. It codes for CASPPGSAWGEQYF.

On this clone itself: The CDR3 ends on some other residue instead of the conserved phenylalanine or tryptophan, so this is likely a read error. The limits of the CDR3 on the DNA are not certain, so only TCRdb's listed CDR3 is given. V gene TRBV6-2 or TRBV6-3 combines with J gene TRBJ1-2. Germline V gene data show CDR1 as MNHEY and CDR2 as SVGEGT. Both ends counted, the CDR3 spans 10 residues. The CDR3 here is CASSPRRGQV.

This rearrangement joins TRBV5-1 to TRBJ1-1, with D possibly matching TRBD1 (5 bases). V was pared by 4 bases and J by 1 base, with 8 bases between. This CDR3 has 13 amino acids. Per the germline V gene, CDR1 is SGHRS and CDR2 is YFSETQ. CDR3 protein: CASSLGGNTEAFF. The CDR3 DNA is TGCGCCAGCAGCCTTGGGGGGAACACTGAAGCTTTCTTT.

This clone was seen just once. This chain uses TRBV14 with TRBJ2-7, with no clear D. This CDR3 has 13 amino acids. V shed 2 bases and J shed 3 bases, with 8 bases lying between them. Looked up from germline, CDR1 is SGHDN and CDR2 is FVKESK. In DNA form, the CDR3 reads TGTGCCAGCAGCCAACGACTCGTCTACGAGCAGTACTTC. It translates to CASSQRLVYEQYF.

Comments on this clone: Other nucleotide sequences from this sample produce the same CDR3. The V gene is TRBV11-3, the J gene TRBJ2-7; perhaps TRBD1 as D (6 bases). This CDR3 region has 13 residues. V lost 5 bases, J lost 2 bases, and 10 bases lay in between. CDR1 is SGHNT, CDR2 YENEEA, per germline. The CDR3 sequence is CASSPDSTYEQYF. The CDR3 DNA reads TGTGCCAGCAGCCCGGACAGCACCTACGAGCAGTACTTC.

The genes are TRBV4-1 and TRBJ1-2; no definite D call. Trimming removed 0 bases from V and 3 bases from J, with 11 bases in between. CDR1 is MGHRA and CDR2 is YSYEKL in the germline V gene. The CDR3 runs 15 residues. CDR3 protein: CASSQDPYTDYGYTF. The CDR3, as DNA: TGCGCCAGCAGCCAAGATCCATACACGGACTATGGCTACACCTTC.

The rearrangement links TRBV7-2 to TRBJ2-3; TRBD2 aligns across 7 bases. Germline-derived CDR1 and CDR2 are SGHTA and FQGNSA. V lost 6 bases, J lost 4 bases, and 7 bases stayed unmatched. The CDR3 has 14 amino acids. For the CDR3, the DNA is TGTGCCAGCAGTCGGGACTACGGATCAGATACGCAGTATTTT. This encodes CASSRDYGSDTQYF.

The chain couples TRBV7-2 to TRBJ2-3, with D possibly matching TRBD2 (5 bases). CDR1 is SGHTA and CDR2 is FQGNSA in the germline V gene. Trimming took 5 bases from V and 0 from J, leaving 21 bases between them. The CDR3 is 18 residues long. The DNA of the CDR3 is TGTGCCAGCAGCCCAAACCACTTGGGAGCCCCTAGCACAGATACGCAGTATTTT. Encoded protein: CASSPNHLGAPSTDTQYF.

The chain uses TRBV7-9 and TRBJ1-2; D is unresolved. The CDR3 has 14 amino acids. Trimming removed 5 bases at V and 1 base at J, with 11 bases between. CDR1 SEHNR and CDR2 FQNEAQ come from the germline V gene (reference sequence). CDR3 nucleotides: TGTGCCAGCAGCAATAGTCTCCTTAACTATGGCTACACCTTC. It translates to CASSNSLLNYGYTF.

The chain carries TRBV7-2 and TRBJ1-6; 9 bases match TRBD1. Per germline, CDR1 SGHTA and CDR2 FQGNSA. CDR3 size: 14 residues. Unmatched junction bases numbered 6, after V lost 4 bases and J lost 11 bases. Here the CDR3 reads CASSSWDRAAPLHF. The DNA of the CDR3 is TGTGCCAGCAGCTCGTGGGACAGGGCGGCACCCCTCCACTTT.

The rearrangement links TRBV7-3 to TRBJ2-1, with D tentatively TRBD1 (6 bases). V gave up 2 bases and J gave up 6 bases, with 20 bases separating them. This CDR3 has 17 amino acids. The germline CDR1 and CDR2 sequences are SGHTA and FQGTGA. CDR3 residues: CASSLFQGPTPTNEQFF. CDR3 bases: TGTGCCAGCAGCTTATTTCAGGGGCCGACCCCTACCAATGAGCAGTTCTTC.

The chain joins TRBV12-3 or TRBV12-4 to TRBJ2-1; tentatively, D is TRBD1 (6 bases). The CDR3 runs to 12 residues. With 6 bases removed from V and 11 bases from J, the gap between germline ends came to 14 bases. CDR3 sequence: CASSRPQGKQFF. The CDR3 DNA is TGTGCCAGCAGCCGACCACAGGGAAAGCAGTTCTTC.

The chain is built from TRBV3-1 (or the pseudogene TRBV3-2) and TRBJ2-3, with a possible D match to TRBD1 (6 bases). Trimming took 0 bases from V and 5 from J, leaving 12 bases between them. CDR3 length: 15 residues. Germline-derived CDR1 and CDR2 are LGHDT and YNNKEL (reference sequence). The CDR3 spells CASSQEGQGGDTQYF. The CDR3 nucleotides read TGTGCCAGCAGCCAAGAGGGACAAGGGGGAGATACGCAGTATTTT.